Below, 12 T cell receptor beta chains from the same sample are listed, as sequenced in a study of blood T cell repertoires in COVID-19. Assay: immunoSEQ multiplex PCR; the TCRdb copy retains only in-frame clones and omits some. The sample holds tens of thousands of clones; around 83% are singletons and the top ten take roughly 5.4%. The sequenced sample consisted of peripheral blood. These receptors all stem from a man aged 45-65 years with active COVID-19.

The chain is built from TRBV2 and TRBJ1-1, with D tentatively TRBD1 (6 bases). Germline lookup yields CDR1 SNHLY and CDR2 FYNNEI. There are 15 residues in the CDR3. V dropped 5 bases and J dropped 0 bases, with 13 bases sitting between them. The CDR3 loop reads CASSKVGAMNTEAFF. In nucleotides, the CDR3 is TGTGCCAGCAGTAAAGTGGGGGCCATGAACACTGAAGCTTTCTTT.

V gene TRBV18 combines with J gene TRBJ2-4; D remains unclear. The V gene lost 6 bases and the J gene lost 6 bases, with 15 bases spanning the gap. The CDR3 loop spans 14 amino acids. Germline V lookup: CDR1 KGHSH, CDR2 LQKENI. The DNA of the CDR3 is TGTGCCAGCTCCCCCCCCCTCAGAGGAAACATTCAGTACTTC. Its translation is CASSPPLRGNIQYF.

CDR3 nucleotide sequence: TGTGCCAGCAGCACCATAAACCGGGACAGGGGGGAGTCCTACGAGCAGTACTTC. Amino acids: CASSTINRDRGESYEQYF. The chain links TRBV11-2 to TRBJ2-7; 11 bases match TRBD1. The J segment lost 1 base and the V segment lost 5 bases, leaving 13 bases of the junction unmatched. The germline V gene encodes CDR1 SGHAT and CDR2 FQNNGV. CDR3 length equals 18 residues.

This chain joins TRBV18 and TRBJ1-1; 8 bases agree with TRBD1. The CDR3 spans 14 residues. V shed 1 base and J 3 bases; nucleotides not matched to a gene: 1. Germline CDR1 and CDR2: KGHSH and LQKENI. The CDR3 coding sequence is TGTGCCAGCTCACCACAGACAGGGGACACTGAAGCTTTCTTT. Its protein product is CASSPQTGDTEAFF.

The CDR3 DNA reads as TGTGCCAGCAGTCCGCTAGCGGAAAGCTCCTACGAGCAGTACTTC. The encoded protein is CASSPLAESSYEQYF. The chain couples TRBV3-1 (or the pseudogene TRBV3-2) to TRBJ2-7, with 7 positions matching TRBD2. CDR1 is LGHDT, CDR2 YNNKEL, per germline (reference sequence). After removal of 6 bases from V and 0 bases from J, the junction contained 8 bases not matched to a gene. The CDR3 is 15 residues long.

This clone was seen once. This sequence joins TRBV20-1 and TRBJ1-2; 8 positions match TRBD1. The CDR3 loop spans 15 amino acids. Germline V lookup: CDR1 DFQATT, CDR2 SNEGSKA (reference sequence). V shed 3 bases and J 3 bases; nucleotides not matched to a gene: 9. The CDR3 reads CSASNGQGTDYGYTF. Written as DNA, the CDR3 is TGCAGTGCTAGTAACGGACAGGGCACGGACTATGGCTACACCTTC.

This CDR3 is CATSRRDWDSEQYF. The DNA of the CDR3 is TGTGCCACCAGCAGAAGGGACTGGGATAGCGAGCAGTACTTC. V is TRBV15 and J is TRBJ2-7, with TRBD2 as a possible D gene (6 bases). Per germline, CDR1 LNHNV and CDR2 YYDKDF (reference sequence). This CDR3 contains 14 residues. Trimming removed 2 bases at V and 6 bases at J, with 14 bases between.

DNA of the CDR3: TGTGCCAGCTCACCGTCGCTAAATCCGGGACAGGGGATGGGCTACACCTTC. Its protein product is CASSPSLNPGQGMGYTF. The chain employs TRBV18 and TRBJ1-2, with 10 bases identical to TRBD1. This CDR3 region has 17 residues. V trimming: 3 bases; J trimming: 8 bases; junction bases outside the gene matches: 15. CDR1 is KGHSH and CDR2 is LQKENI in the germline V gene.

This clone was seen a single time. This rearrangement joins TRBV18 to TRBJ1-3; D uncertain. V lost 2 bases and J lost 0, with 11 bases in between. The CDR3 is 16 residues long. Per germline, CDR1 KGHSH and CDR2 LQKENI. CDR3 DNA: TGTGCCAGCTCACCAGATAAGGGAGGCTCTGGAAACACCATATATTTT. Translating gives CASSPDKGGSGNTIYF.

The rearrangement uses TRBV7-6 and TRBJ2-2, with D possibly matching TRBD2 (6 bases). CDR1 and CDR2 from the germline V gene are SGHVS and FNYEAQ. This CDR3 has 14 residues. V lost 1 base, J lost 6 bases, and 9 bases lay in between. CDR3 amino acids: CASSLGGVAGELFF. In nucleotides, the CDR3 is TGTGCCAGCAGCTTAGGCGGGGTTGCCGGGGAGCTGTTTTTT.

The chain combines TRBV5-1 with TRBJ2-1; D call uncertain. Trimming shortened V by 3 bases and J by 9 bases, and 10 bases separated the two germline ends. Germline values: CDR1 SGHRS, CDR2 YFSETQ. The CDR3 length is 12 residues. CDR3 in DNA: TGCGCCAGCAGCTCGGAGTTGGGTGAGCAGTTCTTC. It translates to CASSSELGEQFF.

V usage is TRBV5-1 and J usage is TRBJ2-7, with 7 bases matching TRBD2. The J segment lost 4 bases and the V segment lost 6 bases, leaving 16 bases of the junction unmatched. Germline V gene data show CDR1 as SGHRS and CDR2 as YFSETQ. CDR3 size: 16 residues. The chain's CDR3 is CASTREVAAGLYEQYF. CDR3 sequence (DNA): TGCGCCAGCACCCGAGAGGTGGCAGCGGGACTGTACGAGCAGTACTTC.